One and the same sample provided the 27 T cell receptor beta chains below, sequenced in a study of OX40 agonist ivuxolimab in advanced cancers. Method: immunoSEQ multiplex PCR; TCRdb's copy keeps in-frame clones and lacks some. This table holds approximately 100,000 clones, roughly 91% found once. This material consisted of CD4+ or CD8+ T cells sorted from blood, taken in a trial of the OX40 agonist ivuxolimab. The receptors here all came from an adult with an advanced solid tumor such as melanoma, head and neck, liver or kidney cancer.

The rearrangement joins TRBV19 to TRBJ2-7; 9 bases are shared with TRBD1. Germline V gives CDR1 LNHDA, CDR2 SQIVND (reference sequence). Trimming at V came to 3 bases and at J to 4 bases, leaving 7 bases not matched to a gene. CDR3 length equals 15 residues. The CDR3 loop is CASSISGQGWYEQYF. CDR3 DNA sequence: TGTGCCAGTAGTATCTCGGGACAGGGATGGTACGAGCAGTACTTC.

The V call is TRBV25-1, the J call TRBJ2-3; D may be TRBD2 (5 bases). The V end lost 5 bases, the J end lost 2 bases, and 14 bases lay between the germline ends. Germline values: CDR1 MGHDK, CDR2 SYGVNS. The CDR3 length is 15 residues. Here the CDR3 reads CASSLTTIATDTQYF. The DNA for the CDR3 is TGTGCCAGCAGTCTAACGACTATCGCCACAGATACGCAGTATTTT.

This clone was seen more than once but under ten times. This sequence joins TRBV20-1 and TRBJ2-1; D uncertain. CDR1 is DFQATT and CDR2 is SNEGSKA in the germline V gene (reference sequence). The CDR3 is 11 residues long. Between the trimmed V and J ends, which lost 0 bases and 10 bases, there was a span of 7 bases. The chain's CDR3 is CSAREYGEQFF. The CDR3 DNA reads as TGCAGTGCTAGAGAGTACGGGGAGCAGTTCTTC.

V gene TRBV5-1 combines with J gene TRBJ2-1, with 10 positions matching TRBD1. CDR1 and CDR2 from the germline V gene are SGHRS and YFSETQ. The CDR3 contains 18 residues. After removal of 2 bases from V and 6 bases from J, the junction contained 14 bases not matched to a gene. CDR3 sequence reads: CASSFRDRGVWGGNEQFF. CDR3 bases: TGCGCCAGCAGCTTCAGGGACAGGGGCGTTTGGGGCGGCAATGAGCAGTTCTTC.

V and J are TRBV5-1 and TRBJ2-3; 12 bases line up with TRBD2. CDR3 length: 18 residues. V lost 4 bases to trimming and J lost 5 bases; unmatched junction nucleotides: 14. Germline loops: CDR1 SGHRS, CDR2 YFSETQ. This CDR3 is CASSDRGRLAGVVDTQYF. Here the CDR3 DNA reads TGCGCCAGCAGCGATCGGGGAAGACTAGCGGGAGTCGTAGATACGCAGTATTTT.

This clone appeared once. The chain combines TRBV18 with TRBJ1-2, with D possibly TRBD1 on 6 matching bases. There are 13 residues in the CDR3. Germline V gives CDR1 KGHSH, CDR2 LQKENI. The V end was cut by 3 bases, the J end by 4 bases, with 9 bases between. The CDR3 nucleotides are TGTGCCAGCTCACCCGACAGGCGCTATGGCTACACCTTC. Encoded protein: CASSPDRRYGYTF.

V and J are TRBV9 and TRBJ2-1, with 8 nucleotides matching TRBD2. J was trimmed by 6 bases and V by 2 bases; bases with no gene match: 4. The CDR3 runs to 14 residues. CDR1 is SGDLS, CDR2 YYNGEE, per germline. DNA of the CDR3: TGTGCCAGCAGCGTGAGCGGGAGTATCAATGAGCAGTTCTTC. Protein sequence: CASSVSGSINEQFF.

V usage is TRBV18 and J usage is TRBJ2-1; D is perhaps TRBD2 (5 bases). CDR1 is KGHSH and CDR2 is LQKENI in the germline V gene. Trimming stripped 6 bases from V and 8 bases from J, with 23 bases between. The CDR3 spans 16 residues. CDR3 sequence: CASSRRAGLESDEQFF. The CDR3 DNA reads TGTGCCAGCTCCCGGCGGGCCGGGCTCGAGTCGGATGAGCAGTTCTTC. Filled out from reference TRBV18 and TRBJ2-1, the complete variable domain reads NAGVMQNPRHLVRRRGQEARLRCSPMKGHSHVYWYRQLPEEGLKFMVYLQKENIIDESGMPKERFSAEFPKEGPSILRIQQVVRGDSAAYFCASSRRAGLESDEQFFGPGTRLTVL.

CDR3 region: CASGRGATNEKLFF. The CDR3 nucleotides read TGTGCCAGTGGCAGGGGGGCCACTAATGAAAAACTGTTTTTT. This chain joins TRBV19 and TRBJ1-4, with 7 nucleotides matching TRBD1. V lost 8 bases to trimming and J lost 2 bases; unmatched junction nucleotides: 5. This CDR3 region has 14 residues. CDR1 and CDR2 (germline): LNHDA, SQIVND (reference sequence).

The chain couples TRBV11-2 to TRBJ2-2; 9 bases align to TRBD2. V lost 5 bases, J lost 0 bases, and 1 base stayed unmatched. Germline V gene data show CDR1 as SGHAT and CDR2 as FQNNGV. The CDR3 is 15 residues long. CDR3 DNA sequence: TGTGCCAGCAGCCGGACTAGCGCGAACACCGGGGAGCTGTTTTTT. Translating it yields CASSRTSANTGELFF.

The gene calls are TRBV10-3 and TRBJ1-1; 8 bases are a match to TRBD1. Germline CDR1 and CDR2: ENHRY and SYGVKD. CDR3 length: 12 amino acids. Trimming at V came to 8 bases and at J to 8 bases, leaving 7 bases not matched to a gene. CDR3: CAIGQGRGEAFF. The DNA of the CDR3 is TGTGCCATCGGACAGGGTCGGGGGGAAGCTTTCTTT.

J is TRBJ2-1 and V is TRBV4-3; 7 bases are shared with TRBD2. The CDR3 is 13 amino acids. Germline V gene data show CDR1 as LGHNA and CDR2 as YSLEER. The junction had 4 bases not matched to a gene; V was cut back by 1 base and J by 10 bases. The CDR3 coding sequence is TGCGCCAGCAGCCAAGGCCCTAGCGGCGAGCAGTTCTTC. It codes for CASSQGPSGEQFF.

This clone was found a few times. The chain links TRBV7-9 to TRBJ1-1; 7 positions agree with TRBD1. CDR3 length equals 16 residues. Germline V gene sequence: CDR1 SEHNR, CDR2 FQNEAQ (reference sequence). V was clipped by 5 bases and J by 2 bases; unmatched bases: 11. CDR3 sequence reads: CASSPPMDRPNTEAFF. Written as DNA, the CDR3 is TGTGCCAGCAGCCCCCCTATGGACAGGCCTAACACTGAAGCTTTCTTT.

The chain uses TRBV5-5 and TRBJ1-2, with D possibly being TRBD1 (6 bases). The CDR3 spans 15 residues. Trimming shortened V by 0 bases and J by 3 bases, and 12 bases separated the two germline ends. Germline V gene lookup returns CDR1 SGHKS and CDR2 YYEKEE (reference sequence). CDR3 DNA: TGTGCCAGCAGCTTGGGGCGGGGGGCAGACTATGGCTACACCTTC. Translating gives CASSLGRGADYGYTF.

V gene TRBV19 combines with J gene TRBJ2-5; a possible D gene is TRBD1 (6 bases). The V end was cut by 8 bases, the J end by 4 bases, with 11 bases between. In germline, CDR1 is LNHDA, CDR2 SQIVND (reference sequence). The CDR3 extends over 12 amino acids. CDR3 in amino acids: CASSGAGETQYF. CDR3 DNA sequence: TGTGCCAGTTCAGGGGCTGGAGAGACCCAGTACTTC.

J is TRBJ2-3 and V is TRBV4-3, with unresolved D. Germline-derived CDR1 and CDR2 are LGHNA and YSLEER. Trimming removed 3 bases at V and 4 bases at J, with 11 bases between. The CDR3 length is 14 residues. CDR3 in amino acids: CASSQAIHSDTQYF. CDR3 nucleotides: TGCGCCAGCAGCCAGGCGATCCATTCAGATACGCAGTATTTT.

The chain joins TRBV27 to TRBJ1-2; 7 bases agree with TRBD1. Germline V gives CDR1 MNHEY, CDR2 SMNVEV (reference sequence). V lost 7 bases, J lost 4 bases, and 15 bases stayed unmatched. The CDR3 is made up of 16 amino acids. This CDR3 is CASILSTGDSVYGYTF. DNA for the CDR3: TGTGCCAGCATCCTTTCAACAGGGGATAGTGTCTATGGCTACACCTTC.

This clone was seen just once. The gene calls are TRBV13 and TRBJ1-1; the D gene is possibly TRBD1 (6 bases). Trimming pared 3 bases from V and 2 bases from J, leaving 13 bases between. From germline, CDR1 is PRHDT and CDR2 FYEKMQ (reference sequence). The CDR3 has 15 amino acids. The CDR3 DNA sequence: TGTGCCAGCAGCTTGGGACAAGTATTTAACACTGAAGCTTTCTTT. Encoded protein: CASSLGQVFNTEAFF.

The chain has TRBV6-5 and TRBJ1-5; 8 bases match TRBD1. This CDR3 contains 13 residues. The V and J ends lost 5 bases and 6 bases, in that order; junction bases with no gene match: 3. CDR1 is MNHEY and CDR2 is SVGAGI in the germline V gene. The chain's CDR3 is CASSQGARQPQHF. The CDR3 region has the DNA TGTGCCAGCAGTCAGGGGGCGCGTCAGCCCCAGCATTTT.

This rearrangement joins TRBV5-1 to TRBJ2-7, with TRBD2 matching over 10 bases. The CDR3 has 16 amino acids. Per germline, CDR1 SGHRS and CDR2 YFSETQ. Losses at the gene ends were 4 bases for V and 5 bases for J; bases not matched to a gene: 12. CDR3 bases: TGCGCCAGCAGCGAGGCCCCTAGCGGGAGAACTCACGAGCAGTACTTC. Translating it yields CASSEAPSGRTHEQYF.

The V and J genes are TRBV19 and TRBJ1-1; D gene uncertain. Trimming took 5 bases from V and 2 from J, leaving 9 bases between them. Per the germline V gene, CDR1 is LNHDA and CDR2 is SQIVND (reference sequence). The CDR3 extends over 13 amino acids. CDR3 residues: CASSEQLNTEAFF. CDR3 coding DNA: TGTGCCAGTAGTGAACAGCTAAACACTGAAGCTTTCTTT.

The genes are TRBV18 and TRBJ2-7, with 7 bases identical to TRBD1. The CDR3 has 14 residues. Germline V gives CDR1 KGHSH, CDR2 LQKENI. The J segment lost 2 bases and the V segment lost 6 bases, leaving 7 bases of the junction unmatched. The CDR3 protein is CASSHRGSTYEQYF. DNA for the CDR3: TGTGCCAGCTCTCACAGGGGCAGTACCTACGAGCAGTACTTC.

The V gene is TRBV5-1, the J gene TRBJ2-1; 7 bases are a match to TRBD2. This CDR3 is built from 14 residues. Per the germline V gene, CDR1 is SGHRS and CDR2 is YFSETQ. V shed 3 bases and J 10 bases; nucleotides not matched to a gene: 10. The DNA of the CDR3 is TGCGCCAGCAGCTGGGAGGGAGGGCCTAGGGAGCAGTTCTTC. Translation: CASSWEGGPREQFF.

In nucleotides, the CDR3 is TGTGCCATCAGTGAGGCCCCAAGGCGGAATGGGCTCACAGATACGCAGTATTTT. This gives the protein CAISEAPRRNGLTDTQYF. The V and J genes are TRBV10-3 and TRBJ2-3; D remains ambiguous. The germline CDR1 and CDR2 sequences are ENHRY and SYGVKD. This CDR3 region has 18 residues. Trimming left V 2 bases short and J 2 bases short, with 20 bases between.

The rearrangement uses TRBV30 and TRBJ1-2; D unresolved. CDR1 GTSNPN and CDR2 SVGIG come from the germline V gene (reference sequence). This CDR3 is 11 amino acids long. V was cut by 5 bases and J by 1 base, with 5 bases left in between. The CDR3 bases are TGTGCCTGGTTTTTTAACTATGGCTACACCTTC. This sequence encodes CAWFFNYGYTF.

The J gene is TRBJ2-1, the V gene TRBV6-4; D is possibly TRBD1 (5 bases). This CDR3 is 14 amino acids long. Trimming removed 5 bases at V and 8 bases at J, with 16 bases between. Per the germline V gene, CDR1 is MRHNA and CDR2 is SNTAGT. The CDR3 DNA is TGTGCCAGCAGTCGACGGCCCCAAGGGGATGAGCAGTTCTTC. Translating it yields CASSRRPQGDEQFF.

The chain employs TRBV7-2 and TRBJ2-2; TRBD2 is a possible D gene (5 bases). The CDR3 sequence is 15 residues long. V was clipped by 4 bases and J by 4 bases, with 13 bases between them. Germline CDR1 reads SGHTA; CDR2 reads FQGNSA. The DNA for the CDR3 is TGTGCCAGCAGCTCCAGCGGCCCCACCACCGGGGAGCTGTTTTTT. Translated, it gives CASSSSGPTTGELFF. The full variable domain, its missing parts supplied by reference TRBV7-2 and TRBJ2-2, is GAGVSQSPSNKVTEKGKDVELRCDPISGHTALYWYRQSLGQGLEFLIYFQGNSAPDKSGLPSDRFSAERTGGSVSTLTIQRTQQEDSAVYLCASSSSGPTTGELFFGEGSRLTVL.